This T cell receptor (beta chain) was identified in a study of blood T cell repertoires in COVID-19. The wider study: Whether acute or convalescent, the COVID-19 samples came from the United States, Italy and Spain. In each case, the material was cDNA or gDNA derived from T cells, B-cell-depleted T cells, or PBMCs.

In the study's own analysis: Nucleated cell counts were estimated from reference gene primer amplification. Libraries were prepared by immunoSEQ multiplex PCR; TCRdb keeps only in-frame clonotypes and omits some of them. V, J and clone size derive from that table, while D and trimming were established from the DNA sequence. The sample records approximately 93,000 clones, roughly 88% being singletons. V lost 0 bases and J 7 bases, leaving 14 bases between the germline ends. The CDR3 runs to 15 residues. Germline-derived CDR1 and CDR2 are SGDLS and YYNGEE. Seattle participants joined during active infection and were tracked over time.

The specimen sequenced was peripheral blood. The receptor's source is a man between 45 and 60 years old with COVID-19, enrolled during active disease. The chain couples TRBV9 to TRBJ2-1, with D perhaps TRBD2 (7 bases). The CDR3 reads CASSVAGGPRNEQFF. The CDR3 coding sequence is TGTGCCAGCAGCGTAGCCGGGGGGCCTCGGAATGAGCAGTTCTTC.